The present T cell receptor beta chain was sequenced within a study of cytomegalovirus exposure and HLA in healthy donors. The CDR3 is 12 residues long. The V gene lost 8 bases and the J gene lost 2 bases, with 7 bases spanning the gap. CDR1 and CDR2 (germline): MNHEY, SMNVEV (reference sequence). The PCR ran on 60 Vbeta and 13 Jbeta primers. Sequenced by immunoSEQ multiplex PCR; TCRdb stores in-frame clones only, minus some. The data show 75,000 to 90,000 clones, with approximately 69% seen just once and 20% to 25% held by the top ten. Sequenced: PBMCs. The rearrangement links TRBV27 to TRBJ2-1; no clear D. The sequence was obtained from a man aged 25 to 45 in good health and CMV-seropositive. The CDR3 region is CASAAAYNEQFF. In nucleotides, the CDR3 is TGTGCCAGCGCGGCAGCCTACAATGAGCAGTTCTTC.